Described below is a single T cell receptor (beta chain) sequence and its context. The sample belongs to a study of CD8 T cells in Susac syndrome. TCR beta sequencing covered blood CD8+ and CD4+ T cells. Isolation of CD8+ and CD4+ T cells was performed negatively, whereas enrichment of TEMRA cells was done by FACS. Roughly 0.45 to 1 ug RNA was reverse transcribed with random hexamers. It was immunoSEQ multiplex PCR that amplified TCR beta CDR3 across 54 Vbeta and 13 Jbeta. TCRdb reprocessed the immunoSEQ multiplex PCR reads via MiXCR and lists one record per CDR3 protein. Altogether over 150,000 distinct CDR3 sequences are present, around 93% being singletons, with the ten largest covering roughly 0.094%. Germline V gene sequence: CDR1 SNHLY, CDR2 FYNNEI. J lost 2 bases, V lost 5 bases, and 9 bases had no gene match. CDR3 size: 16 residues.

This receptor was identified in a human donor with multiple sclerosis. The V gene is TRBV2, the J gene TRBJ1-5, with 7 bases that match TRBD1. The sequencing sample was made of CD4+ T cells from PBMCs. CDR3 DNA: TGTGCCAGCAGTTCCGACAGGGACGTTGGCAATCAGCCCCAGCATTTT. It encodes CASSSDRDVGNQPQHF.